The present TCR beta chain was sequenced within a study of TIL therapy for anti-PD-1-resistant metastatic lung cancer. Study context: A few tumors were EGFR-mutant and two were ALK-rearranged.

This CDR3 has 21 residues. Germline CDR1 reads LGHNT; CDR2 reads FRNRAP. V gave up 0 bases and J gave up 2 bases; unmatched junction bases: 17. The sample's time point: pre-treatment sample, taken before nivolumab and TIL therapy. The immunoSEQ assay was v3. Libraries were sequenced to 2 million to 2.5 million read pairs (survey) or roughly 4.5-6.5 million (deep). Sequencing was performed with immunoSEQ multiplex PCR; in TCRdb, only in-frame clones are kept and a portion is missing. The table records tens of thousands of clones, just over 85% of them present only once. The TCR was taken from a person between 30 and 80 years old with non-small cell lung cancer. This sample comprised blood, obtained at baseline. This chain joins TRBV12-5 and TRBJ2-3; 10 bases match TRBD2. The CDR3 DNA is TGTGCTAGTGGTTTGGTAACAACTAGCGGGGTTGACCCACTAAACACAGATACGCAGTATTTT. Translating it yields CASGLVTTSGVDPLNTDTQYF.